This TCR beta chain was recorded in a study of cytotoxic CD8 clonotypes in ibrutinib-treated CLL. Study details: Partial responses numbered roughly 25 and complete responses 2; after a median approximately 70 months, roughly 14 stayed remitted and around 12 progressed.

This CDR3 contains 15 residues. V dropped 6 bases and J dropped 2 bases, with 16 bases sitting between them. Germline V gene sequence: CDR1 LNHDA, CDR2 SQIVND (reference sequence). Libraries of TCR beta were made from 1.5 to 2.5 micrograms of genomic DNA that came from cryopreserved PBMCs. Notes on this clone: Antigen specificity is unknown.

Findings of the study overall: At ibrutinib response, clonality increased, and at progression it declined back toward baseline.

Profiled with immunoSEQ multiplex PCR; TCRdb holds only in-frame clones, not every one. The sample contains about 68,000 clones, less than 95% of which appear only once. The sequence derives from a human donor with chronic lymphocytic leukemia. The chain recombines TRBV19 with TRBJ2-5; D possibly matches TRBD1 or TRBD2 (5 bases each). The material sequenced was PBMCs, taken after 12 months of ibrutinib treatment. The chain's CDR3 is CASRMRGRTQETQYF. The CDR3 nucleotides read TGTGCCAGTAGAATGAGGGGACGGACACAAGAGACCCAGTACTTC.